This passage covers 18 T cell receptor beta chains from one sample sequenced in a study of T cell changes during pregnancy in multiple sclerosis. The protocol was immunoSEQ multiplex PCR, while the TCRdb copy is restricted to in-frame clones and leaves out a portion. The table shows about 89,000 clones, with 94% occurring only once. Source: peripheral blood, taken in the third trimester of pregnancy. These receptor sequences come from a female donor with multiple sclerosis, enrolled in a pregnancy study.

Written as DNA, the CDR3 is TGTGCCAGCAGTGAAGGCCCCCCGGAGTCCTACGAGCAGTACTTC. This encodes CASSEGPPESYEQYF. The rearrangement links TRBV2 to TRBJ2-7; no clear D. The CDR3 sequence is 15 residues long. Between the trimmed V and J ends, which lost 1 base and 1 base, there was a span of 11 bases. Germline V CDR1 and CDR2: SNHLY, FYNNEI.

The chain couples TRBV19 to TRBJ1-5; 7 bases agree with TRBD1. CDR3 length equals 17 residues. The germline V gene has CDR1 LNHDA and CDR2 SQIVND (reference sequence). V gave up 3 bases and J gave up 4 bases; unmatched junction bases: 12. The CDR3 coding sequence is TGTGCCAGTAGTATCAGACAGGGTCCGGGGGCGAATCAGCCCCAGCATTTT. Residues: CASSIRQGPGANQPQHF.

The rearrangement joins TRBV6-1 to TRBJ1-2; D not certain. V lost 5 bases to trimming and J lost 2 bases, with 9 bases between them. The CDR3 has 13 residues. Germline assignment: CDR1 MNHNS and CDR2 SASEGT. The CDR3 DNA is TGTGCCAGCAGTTATGACGGGAACTATGGCTACACCTTC. Encoded protein: CASSYDGNYGYTF.

The chain joins TRBV5-1 to TRBJ1-5; 9 nucleotides align to TRBD1. J lost 1 base, V lost 3 bases, and 2 bases had no gene match. Looked up from germline, CDR1 is SGHRS and CDR2 is YFSETQ. The CDR3 consists of 15 residues. This CDR3 is CASSWGTGSNQPQHF. The CDR3 region has the DNA TGCGCCAGCAGCTGGGGGACAGGGAGCAATCAGCCCCAGCATTTT.

The chain combines TRBV19 with TRBJ2-3, with TRBD2 as a possible D gene (5 bases). Germline-derived CDR1 and CDR2 are LNHDA and SQIVND (reference sequence). This CDR3 comprises 15 residues. Trimming removed 5 bases at V and 0 bases at J, with 12 bases between. CDR3 nucleotides: TGTGCCAGTAGTTCCTTCGAGGGTAGCACAGATACGCAGTATTTT. Protein sequence: CASSSFEGSTDTQYF. Supplemented by reference TRBV19 and TRBJ2-3, the full variable domain reads DGGITQSPKYLFRKEGQNVTLSCEQNLNHDAMYWYRQDPGQGLRLIYYSQIVNDFQKGDIAEGYSVSREKKESFPLTVTSAQKNPTAFYLCASSSFEGSTDTQYFGPGTRLTVL.

The genes are TRBV9 and TRBJ2-6; 8 nucleotides agree with TRBD2. The CDR3 runs 18 residues. J was trimmed by 0 bases and V by 4 bases; bases with no gene match: 9. The germline V gene encodes CDR1 SGDLS and CDR2 YYNGEE. The CDR3 spells CASSSWTSPGSGANVLTF. DNA of the CDR3: TGTGCCAGCAGCTCGTGGACTAGCCCCGGCTCTGGGGCCAACGTCCTGACTTTC.

The rearrangement links TRBV5-1 to TRBJ1-5; TRBD1 is a possible D gene (5 bases). There are 16 residues in the CDR3. Deletions cut 0 bases from V and 3 bases from J, with 13 bases between. The germline CDR1 and CDR2 sequences are SGHRS and YFSETQ. This CDR3 reads CASSLEAGPFNQPQHF. CDR3 sequence (DNA): TGCGCCAGCAGCTTGGAGGCAGGGCCTTTCAATCAGCCCCAGCATTTT.

The chain joins TRBV6-5 to TRBJ2-6, with D possibly TRBD2 on 5 matching bases. Germline V CDR1 and CDR2: MNHEY, SVGAGI. V lost 0 bases and J 4 bases, leaving 10 bases between the germline ends. The CDR3 totals 16 residues. CDR3 coding DNA: TGTGCCAGCAGTTACTCGATGGGGAGCGGGGCCAACGTCCTGACTTTC. Protein product: CASSYSMGSGANVLTF.

The chain recombines TRBV18 with TRBJ2-7, with 9 bases matching TRBD1. The V gene end was trimmed by 3 bases and the J gene end by 3 bases; junction bases not matched to a gene: 3. The CDR3 contains 14 residues. Germline V gives CDR1 KGHSH, CDR2 LQKENI. The CDR3 loop is CASSPGQGNYEQYF. CDR3 sequence (DNA): TGTGCCAGCTCACCGGGACAGGGTAACTACGAGCAGTACTTC.

The V gene is TRBV5-4, the J gene TRBJ1-5; weak D call: TRBD1 (6 bases). CDR3 length equals 15 residues. The V and J ends lost 2 bases and 7 bases respectively, with 16 bases between them. Per germline, CDR1 SGHNT and CDR2 YYREEE (reference sequence). In DNA form, the CDR3 reads TGTGCCAGCAGCTTACGGACAGATAGGATACAGCCCCAGCATTTT. Translating gives CASSLRTDRIQPQHF.

The chain links TRBV4-2 to TRBJ2-1; 13 bases map to TRBD2. Germline-derived CDR1 and CDR2 are LGHNA and YNFKEQ. This CDR3 has 16 amino acids. V dropped 2 bases and J dropped 9; count of bases not matched to a gene: 7. The CDR3 region is CASSQTTSGRDGEQFF. Here the CDR3 DNA reads TGTGCCAGCAGCCAAACTACTAGCGGGAGGGATGGTGAGCAGTTCTTC.

The table lists this clone with a count of one. The genes are TRBV29-1 and TRBJ1-1; D is unclear. The V gene's germline CDR1 is SQVTM and CDR2 ANQGSEA. Trimming took off 4 bases at V and 0 bases at J, with 12 bases between the two ends. CDR3 length: 14 residues. The CDR3 DNA reads TGCAGCGTTGTTGTGGTGAGGGTGAACACTGAAGCTTTCTTT. Protein sequence: CSVVVVRVNTEAFF.

V is TRBV5-1 and J is TRBJ1-4; TRBD1 matches 8 bases. With V trimmed by 4 bases and J by 5 bases, 4 bases remained unmatched. CDR1 SGHRS and CDR2 YFSETQ come from the germline V gene. The CDR3 consists of 14 residues. The CDR3 DNA reads TGCGCCAGCAGCGGGACAGGCCGCAATGAAAAACTGTTTTTT. Encoded protein: CASSGTGRNEKLFF.

The chain has TRBV19 and TRBJ2-3; the D gene is possibly TRBD2 (6 bases). V was clipped by 5 bases and J by 2 bases, with 8 bases between them. CDR3 length: 13 amino acids. CDR1 is LNHDA and CDR2 is SQIVND in the germline V gene (reference sequence). CDR3 nucleotides: TGTGCCAGTAGTGCGGGGTCCACAGATACGCAGTATTTT. This gives the protein CASSAGSTDTQYF. Full variable domain (remainder filled in from reference TRBV19 and TRBJ2-3): DGGITQSPKYLFRKEGQNVTLSCEQNLNHDAMYWYRQDPGQGLRLIYYSQIVNDFQKGDIAEGYSVSREKKESFPLTVTSAQKNPTAFYLCASSAGSTDTQYFGPGTRLTVL.

V gene TRBV5-6 combines with J gene TRBJ1-1; weak D call: TRBD1 (6 bases). Germline lookup yields CDR1 SGHDT and CDR2 YYEEEE. The CDR3 loop spans 14 amino acids. V dropped 0 bases and J dropped 5 bases, with 11 bases sitting between them. CDR3 nucleotide sequence: TGTGCCAGCAGCTTGGTACAGGGTAAGACTGAAGCTTTCTTT. Translated: CASSLVQGKTEAFF.

This chain connects TRBV10-2 to TRBJ2-1; 9 bases agree with TRBD2. After removal of 6 bases from V and 0 bases from J, the junction contained 3 bases not matched to a gene. Per germline, CDR1 WSHSY and CDR2 SAAADI. The CDR3 spans 15 residues. The CDR3 nucleotides read TGCGCCAGCAGGGGTAGCGGGGGCTCCTACAATGAGCAGTTCTTC. It is translated as CASRGSGGSYNEQFF.

J is TRBJ2-3 and V is TRBV28; TRBD2 aligns across 8 bases. Unmatched junction bases numbered 9, after V lost 2 bases and J lost 2 bases. The CDR3 covers 17 residues. CDR1 is MDHEN and CDR2 is SYDVKM in the germline V gene. CDR3 residues: CASSLGLTSGNTDTQYF. In DNA, the CDR3 is TGTGCCAGCAGTTTAGGGTTAACTAGCGGAAACACAGATACGCAGTATTTT. The full variable domain, in which reference TRBV28 and TRBJ2-3 provide the parts outside the CDR3, is DVKVTQSSRYLVKRTGEKVFLECVQDMDHENMFWYRQDPGLGLRLIYFSYDVKMKEKGDIPEGYSVSREKKERFSLILESASTNQTSMYLCASSLGLTSGNTDTQYFGPGTRLTVL.

The V gene is TRBV6-5, the J gene TRBJ2-5, with 7 bases that match TRBD2. This CDR3 has 11 residues. V was clipped by 7 bases and J by 7 bases; unmatched bases: 3. CDR1 and CDR2 from the germline V gene are MNHEY and SVGAGI. The DNA of the CDR3 is TGTGCCAGCACCGGCGGGGGGACCCAGTACTTC. Its translation is CASTGGGTQYF.